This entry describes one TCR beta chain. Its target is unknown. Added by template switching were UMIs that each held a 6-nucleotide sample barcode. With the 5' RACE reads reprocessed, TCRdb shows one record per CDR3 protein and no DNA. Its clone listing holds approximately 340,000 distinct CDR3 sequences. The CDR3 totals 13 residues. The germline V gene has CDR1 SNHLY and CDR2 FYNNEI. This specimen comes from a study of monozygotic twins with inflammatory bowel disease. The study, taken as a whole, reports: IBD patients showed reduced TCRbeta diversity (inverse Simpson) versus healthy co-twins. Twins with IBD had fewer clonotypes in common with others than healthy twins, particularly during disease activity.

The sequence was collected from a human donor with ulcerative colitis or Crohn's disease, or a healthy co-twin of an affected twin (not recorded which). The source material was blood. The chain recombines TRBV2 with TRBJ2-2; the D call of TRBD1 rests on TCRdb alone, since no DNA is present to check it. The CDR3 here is CASTATGGGELFF.